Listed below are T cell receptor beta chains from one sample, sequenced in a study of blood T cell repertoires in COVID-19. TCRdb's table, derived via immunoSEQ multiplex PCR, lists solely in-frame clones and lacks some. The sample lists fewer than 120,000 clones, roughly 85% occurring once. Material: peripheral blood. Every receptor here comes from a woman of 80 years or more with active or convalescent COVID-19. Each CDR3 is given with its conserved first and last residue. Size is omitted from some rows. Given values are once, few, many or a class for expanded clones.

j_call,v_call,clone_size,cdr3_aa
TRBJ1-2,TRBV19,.,CASQAGGRSYGYTF
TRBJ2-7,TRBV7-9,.,CASSPPLAPSYEQYF
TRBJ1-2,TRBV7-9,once,CASSTGRGVGYTF
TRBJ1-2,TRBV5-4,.,CASKEGQIYGYTF
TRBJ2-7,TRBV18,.,CASSPPERLAFEEQYF
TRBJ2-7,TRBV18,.,CASSPDRSFYEQYF
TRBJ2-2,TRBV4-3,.,CASSQRSRLAMKTGELFF
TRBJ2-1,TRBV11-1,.,CASSVVPNDNEQFF
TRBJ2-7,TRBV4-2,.,CASSQRTSGSIYEQYF
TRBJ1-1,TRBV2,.,CASSSQGFGTEAFF
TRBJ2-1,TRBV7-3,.,CASSLVGTRTYNEQFF
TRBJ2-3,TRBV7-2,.,CASSLAILAGGRTDTQYF
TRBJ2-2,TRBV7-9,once,CASSLELGTSGSTGELFF
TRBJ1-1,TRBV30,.,CARHRVEGTEAFF
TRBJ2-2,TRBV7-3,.,CASSSADRAGTGELFF
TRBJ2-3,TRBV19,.,CASSTGLAATDTQYF
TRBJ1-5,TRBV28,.,CASSRDLWGAQHF
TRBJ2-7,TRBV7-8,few,CASSLASRGVSEQYF
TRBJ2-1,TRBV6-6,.,CASSVTSGSFRHEQFF
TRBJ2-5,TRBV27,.,CASSLAGGLGAQYF
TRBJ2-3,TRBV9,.,CASSVGAPSTDTQYF
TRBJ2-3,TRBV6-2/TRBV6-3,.,CASSYLAEPTDTQYF
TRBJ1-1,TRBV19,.,CASSTTRQGHTEAFF
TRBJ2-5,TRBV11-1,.,CASSAHNQGSQETQYF
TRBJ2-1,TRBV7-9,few,CASSLLAGGPYEQFF
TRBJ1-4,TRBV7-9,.,CASSYRQVSNEKLFF
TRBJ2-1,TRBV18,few,CASSPSTSGYNEQFF
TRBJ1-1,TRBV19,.,CASSQGTGGNTEAFF
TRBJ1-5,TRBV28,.,CASSPSAGGSEQPQHF
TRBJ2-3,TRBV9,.,CASSVGARASGRTDTQYF
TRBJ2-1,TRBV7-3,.,CASSPGPGVAAYNEQFF
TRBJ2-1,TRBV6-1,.,CASSPGRSYNEQFF
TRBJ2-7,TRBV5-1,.,CASSWGTGNEQYF
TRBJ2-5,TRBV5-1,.,CASSPSPTQETQYF
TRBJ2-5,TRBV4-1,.,CASSQKTGTRGKETQYF